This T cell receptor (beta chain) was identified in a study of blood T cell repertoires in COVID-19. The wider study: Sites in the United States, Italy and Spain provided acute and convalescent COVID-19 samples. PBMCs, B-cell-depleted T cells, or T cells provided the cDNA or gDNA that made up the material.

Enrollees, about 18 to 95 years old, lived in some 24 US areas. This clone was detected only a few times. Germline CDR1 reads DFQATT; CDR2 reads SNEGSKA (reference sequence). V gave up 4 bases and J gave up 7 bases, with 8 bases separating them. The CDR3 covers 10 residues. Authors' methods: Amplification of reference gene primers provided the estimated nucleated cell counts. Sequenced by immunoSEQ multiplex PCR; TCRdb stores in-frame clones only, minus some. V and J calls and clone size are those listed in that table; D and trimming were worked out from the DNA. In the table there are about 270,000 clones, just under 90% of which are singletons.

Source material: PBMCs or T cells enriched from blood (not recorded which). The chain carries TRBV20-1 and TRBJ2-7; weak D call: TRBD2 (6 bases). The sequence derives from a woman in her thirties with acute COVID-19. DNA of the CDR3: TGCAGTGCTACTCGGGGGGAGCAGTACTTC. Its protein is CSATRGEQYF.